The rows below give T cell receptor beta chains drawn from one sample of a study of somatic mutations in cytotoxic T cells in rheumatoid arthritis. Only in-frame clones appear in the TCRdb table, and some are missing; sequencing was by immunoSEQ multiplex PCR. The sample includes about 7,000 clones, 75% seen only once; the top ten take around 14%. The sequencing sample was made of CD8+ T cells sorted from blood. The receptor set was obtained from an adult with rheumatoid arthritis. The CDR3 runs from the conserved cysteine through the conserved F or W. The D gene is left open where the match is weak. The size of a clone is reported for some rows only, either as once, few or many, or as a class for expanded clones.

CDR3: CASSQDRAGGPIDTQYF
DNA: TGCGCCAGCAGCCAAGACAGAGCGGGGGGGCCCATAGATACGCAGTATTTT
J: TRBJ2-3
V: TRBV4-3
D: TRBD2
size: -

CDR3: CASSLSGTGVYEQYF
DNA: TGTGCCAGCAGCCTGTCCGGGACAGGGGTCTACGAGCAGTACTTC
J: TRBJ2-7
V: TRBV5-6
D: TRBD1
size: few

CDR3: CASSLAGQGYTGELFF
DNA: TGTGCCAGCAGCTTGGCGGGACAGGGGTATACCGGGGAGCTGTTTTTT
J: TRBJ2-2
V: TRBV5-5
D: TRBD1
size: -

CDR3: CASSGWDRANYGYTF
DNA: TGTGCCAGCAGTGGATGGGACCGAGCTAACTATGGCTACACCTTC
J: TRBJ1-2
V: TRBV6-5
D: -
size: once

CDR3: CASSFQEMGSPLHF
DNA: TGTGCCAGCAGCTTTCAGGAGATGGGATCACCCCTCCACTTT
J: TRBJ1-6
V: TRBV7-2
D: -
size: -

CDR3: CASSQGTRPFNEQFF
DNA: TGTGCCAGCAGCCAGGGGACGAGACCTTTTAATGAGCAGTTCTTC
J: TRBJ2-1
V: TRBV6-5
D: -
size: -

CDR3: CASSKQGAPGNTIYF
DNA: TGTGCCAGCAGTAAACAGGGAGCCCCTGGAAACACCATATATTTT
J: TRBJ1-3
V: TRBV2
D: -
size: -

CDR3: CASSLGGGGIMNTEAFF
DNA: TGTGCCAGCAGCTTAGGAGGTGGGGGGATCATGAACACTGAAGCTTTCTTT
J: TRBJ1-1
V: TRBV7-9
D: -
size: -

CDR3: CARSFASPYEQYF
DNA: TGTGCCAGAAGCTTCGCTAGCCCCTACGAGCAGTACTTC
J: TRBJ2-7
V: TRBV5-3
D: -
size: -

CDR3: CSVTGEVAGELFF
DNA: TGCAGCGTGACAGGGGAGGTGGCCGGGGAGCTGTTTTTT
J: TRBJ2-2
V: TRBV29-1
D: TRBD1
size: -

CDR3: CASSEGSGGYNEQFF
DNA: TGTGCCAGCAGTGAAGGTAGCGGGGGTTACAATGAGCAGTTCTTC
J: TRBJ2-1
V: TRBV6-1
D: TRBD2
size: few

CDR3: CAWSADLTWDNEQFF
DNA: TGTGCCTGGAGTGCGGACTTAACCTGGGACAATGAGCAGTTCTTC
J: TRBJ2-1
V: TRBV30
D: -
size: -

CDR3: CASSRTGGGIYNSPLHF
DNA: TGTGCCAGCAGCCGGACAGGTGGGGGTATATATAATTCACCCCTCCACTTT
J: TRBJ1-6
V: TRBV13
D: TRBD1
size: -

CDR3: CASSYGTTNEQFF
DNA: TGCGCCAGCAGCTACGGGACAACTAATGAGCAGTTCTTC
J: TRBJ2-1
V: TRBV5-1
D: -
size: few

CDR3: CATSSTTGGYNQPQHF
DNA: TGTGCCACCAGCAGCACTACAGGGGGCTACAATCAGCCCCAGCATTTT
J: TRBJ1-5
V: TRBV15
D: TRBD1
size: -

CDR3: CSAVGGNTGELFF
DNA: TGCAGCGCCGTAGGGGGGAACACCGGGGAGCTGTTTTTT
J: TRBJ2-2
V: TRBV29-1
D: -
size: -

CDR3: CASSVGGPQDQPQHF
DNA: TGTGCCAGCAGCGTAGGGGGGCCCCAAGATCAGCCCCAGCATTTT
J: TRBJ1-5
V: TRBV9
D: -
size: -

CDR3: CASGFSLMLGTVGELFF
DNA: TGTGCTAGTGGTTTCTCTCTCATGCTAGGGACCGTCGGGGAGCTGTTTTTT
J: TRBJ2-2
V: TRBV12-5
D: -
size: -

CDR3: CASSLGLTPEQYF
DNA: TGTGCCAGCAGTTTAGGTTTAACCCCCGAGCAGTACTTC
J: TRBJ2-7
V: TRBV28
D: -
size: -

CDR3: CSVQTGGYGYTF
DNA: TGCAGCGTCCAGACAGGGGGCTATGGCTACACCTTC
J: TRBJ1-2
V: TRBV29-1
D: TRBD1
size: once

CDR3: CASSLTGVGSEAFF
DNA: TGTGCCAGCAGCTTGACAGGGGTCGGGTCTGAAGCTTTCTTT
J: TRBJ1-1
V: TRBV5-6
D: TRBD1
size: -

CDR3: CASSLALRGTGGGYTF
DNA: TGCGCCAGCAGCTTAGCCCTCCGGGGGACCGGCGGTGGCTACACCTTC
J: TRBJ1-2
V: TRBV5-1
D: -
size: -

CDR3: CASSQEWGENNYGYTF
DNA: TGCGCCAGCAGCCAAGAATGGGGGGAAAATAACTATGGCTACACCTTC
J: TRBJ1-2
V: TRBV4-3
D: -
size: -

CDR3: CASSLGREAEAFF
DNA: TGTGCCAGCAGTTTAGGACGGGAGGCTGAAGCTTTCTTT
J: TRBJ1-1
V: TRBV27
D: -
size: -

CDR3: CASSLVGRETQYF
DNA: TGTGCCAGCAGCTTAGTTGGGAGAGAGACCCAGTACTTC
J: TRBJ2-5
V: TRBV7-9
D: -
size: -

CDR3: CASSASGTIRDTQYF
DNA: TGTGCCAGTAGTGCATCCGGGACTATTAGAGATACGCAGTATTTT
J: TRBJ2-3
V: TRBV19
D: TRBD2
size: -

CDR3: CASRRTGDEQYF
DNA: TGCGCCAGCAGACGGACAGGGGACGAGCAGTACTTC
J: TRBJ2-7
V: TRBV10-2
D: TRBD1
size: once

CDR3: CAWSSLKEKLFF
DNA: TGTGCCTGGAGTTCTCTTAAGGAAAAACTGTTTTTT
J: TRBJ1-4
V: TRBV30
D: -
size: -

CDR3: CSVRTGNTEAFF
DNA: TGCAGCGTCCGGACGGGGAACACTGAAGCTTTCTTT
J: TRBJ1-1
V: TRBV29-1
D: -
size: -